This TCR beta chain was found in a study of cytomegalovirus exposure and HLA in healthy donors. The length of the CDR3 is 13 residues. Germline values: CDR1 SGHRS, CDR2 YFSETQ. V lost 0 bases, J lost 5 bases, and 6 bases lay in between. Primers: 60 Vbeta forward and 13 Jbeta reverse. The method was immunoSEQ multiplex PCR; TCRdb's version includes in-frame clones alone and lacks a portion of them. Of about 150,000 clones detected, approximately 91% appear once; the ten largest clones hold 0.5% to 0.65%. In the case of this clone: Its target is unknown.

Study results and limitations: TCR beta chains numbering under 200 were designated cytomegalovirus-associated.

The chain recombines TRBV5-1 with TRBJ1-5; D is undetermined. The TCR originated in a woman between 35 and 50 years old in good health and CMV-seronegative. Sequencing input: PBMCs. The CDR3 loop is CASSLAPDQPQHF. CDR3 sequence (DNA): TGCGCCAGCAGCTTGGCCCCGGATCAGCCCCAGCATTTT.